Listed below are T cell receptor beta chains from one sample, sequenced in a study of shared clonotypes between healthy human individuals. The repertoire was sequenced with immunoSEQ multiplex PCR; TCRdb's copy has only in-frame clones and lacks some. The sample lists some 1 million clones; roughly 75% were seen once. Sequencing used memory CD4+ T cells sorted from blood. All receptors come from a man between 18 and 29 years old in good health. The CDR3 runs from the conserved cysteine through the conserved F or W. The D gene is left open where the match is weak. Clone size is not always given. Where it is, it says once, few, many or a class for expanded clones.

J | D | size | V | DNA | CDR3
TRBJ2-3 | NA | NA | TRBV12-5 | TGTGCTAGTGGTTTTCAGGGGATAAGCACAGATACGCAGTATTTT | CASGFQGISTDTQYF
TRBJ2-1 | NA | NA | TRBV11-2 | TGTGCCAGCAGCTTAGATCGAGAGAATGAGCAGTTCTTC | CASSLDRENEQFF
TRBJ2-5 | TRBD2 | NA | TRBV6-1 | TGTGCCAGCAGTAGTACTAGCGGGGGAGAGACCCAGTACTTC | CASSSTSGGETQYF
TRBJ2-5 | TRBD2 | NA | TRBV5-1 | TGCGCCAGCAGTCGGGGGGGAGGAGAGACCCAGTACTTC | CASSRGGGETQYF
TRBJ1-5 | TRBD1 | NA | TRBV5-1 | TGCGCCAGCAATTCGGGACAGCCAAATCAGCCCCAGCATTTT | CASNSGQPNQPQHF
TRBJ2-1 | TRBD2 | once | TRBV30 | TGTGCCTGGAGTCCTACCTCCGCGGGAGGGGACAATGAGCAGTTCTTC | CAWSPTSAGGDNEQFF
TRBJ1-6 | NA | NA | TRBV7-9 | TGTGCCAGCAGCTTAGGAAGGGGTGATAATTCACCCCTCCACTTT | CASSLGRGDNSPLHF
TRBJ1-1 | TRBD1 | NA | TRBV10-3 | TGTGCCACCGTCGGACAGGGGGGGACTGAAGCTTTCTTT | CATVGQGGTEAFF
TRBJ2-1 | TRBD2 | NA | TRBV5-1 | TGCGCCAGCAGCTCTCTCGCGGGAGGGCACAATGAGCAGTTCTTC | CASSSLAGGHNEQFF
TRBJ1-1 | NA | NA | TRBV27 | TGTGCCAGCAGTTCGTCCTCCCGGGACAAAGGTAAAGCTTTCTTT | CASSSSSRDKGKAFF